This T cell receptor (beta chain) was recovered during a study of CD8 T cells in Susac syndrome. The CDR3 sequence is 13 residues long. CDR1 and CDR2 from the germline V gene are KGHSH and LQKENI. Trimming cost V 3 bases and J 3 bases, with 9 bases left between them. Broader study findings: The study recognized that the number of individuals in its TCR sequencing and HLA analysis was relatively small.

TCR beta sequencing covered blood CD8+ and CD4+ T cells. Negative isolation was applied to CD8+ and CD4+ T cells, and FACS enrichment was applied to TEMRA cells. Concerning this clonotype itself: What it binds is not known.

When the RNA was reverse transcribed, random hexamers were used with an input of about 0.5 to 1 ug. Amplification of TCR beta CDR3 by immunoSEQ multiplex PCR spanned 54 Vbeta and 13 Jbeta. TCRdb recomputed calls from the immunoSEQ multiplex PCR reads with MiXCR, one row per CDR3 protein. Among roughly 150,000 distinct CDR3 sequences listed, roughly 94% were seen once. This receptor was obtained from a human donor with multiple sclerosis. Source material: CD4+ T cells from PBMCs. The rearrangement joins TRBV18 to TRBJ2-7, with a weak D call TRBD1 (5 bases). DNA for the CDR3: TGTGCCAGCTCACCCCTGGGGCTCTACGAGCAGTACTTC. It codes for CASSPLGLYEQYF.